This is a list of T cell receptor beta chains from one sample in a study of CD8 T cells in acute hepatitis C reinfection. Profiling relied on immunoSEQ multiplex PCR, and the TCRdb table lists in-frame clones only, not all of them. There are about 38,000 clones in the sample; around nine tenths occur only once, and 0.5% to 0.65% lies in the top ten. The specimen was naive CD8+ T cells from PBMCs. The receptor source for this set is a man aged 25 to 40 with chronic hepatitis C. The CDR3 runs from the conserved cysteine through the conserved F or W. Fields, in order: J gene, V gene, CDR3 protein.

j_call: TRBJ2-1
v_call: TRBV9
cdr3_aa: CASSSPNFDSASYNEQFF

j_call: TRBJ2-7
v_call: TRBV5-4
cdr3_aa: CASSLQGRSYEQYF

j_call: TRBJ2-2
v_call: TRBV9
cdr3_aa: CASSVVSTGELFF

j_call: TRBJ2-3
v_call: TRBV5-8
cdr3_aa: CASSPLAGGFTDTQYF

j_call: TRBJ2-1
v_call: TRBV11-2
cdr3_aa: CASRLGRREGYYNEQFF

j_call: TRBJ2-2
v_call: TRBV2
cdr3_aa: CASSEGLSGELFF

j_call: TRBJ2-7
v_call: TRBV5-1
cdr3_aa: CASSLDREIHEQYF

j_call: TRBJ2-7
v_call: TRBV19
cdr3_aa: CASSGGQLSYEQYF

j_call: TRBJ1-5
v_call: TRBV6-5
cdr3_aa: CASSDLGSNQPQHF

j_call: TRBJ1-1
v_call: TRBV15
cdr3_aa: CATSPLPNTEAFF

j_call: TRBJ2-3
v_call: TRBV6-6
cdr3_aa: CASSSPGQGGTDTQYF

j_call: TRBJ2-7
v_call: TRBV7-9
cdr3_aa: CASSPSGTSVRYEQYF

j_call: TRBJ2-1
v_call: TRBV7-7
cdr3_aa: CASSASGQGDEQFF

j_call: TRBJ1-1
v_call: TRBV5-6
cdr3_aa: CASSFGGSAEAFF

j_call: TRBJ1-2
v_call: TRBV7-8
cdr3_aa: CASSLAVAGANYGYTF

j_call: TRBJ2-3
v_call: TRBV27
cdr3_aa: CASALPPRRAADTQYF

j_call: TRBJ1-5
v_call: TRBV9
cdr3_aa: CASSVAGSGQPQHF

j_call: TRBJ1-1
v_call: TRBV7-8
cdr3_aa: CASSLAWTGGMNTEAFF

j_call: TRBJ1-4
v_call: TRBV11-2
cdr3_aa: CASSLDIRGRGPWYNEKLFF

j_call: TRBJ2-1
v_call: TRBV27
cdr3_aa: CASSLSSYNEQFF

j_call: TRBJ2-7
v_call: TRBV6-5
cdr3_aa: CASSPRTGFYEQYF

j_call: TRBJ2-1
v_call: TRBV9
cdr3_aa: CASNRAGGDYNEQFF

j_call: TRBJ1-2
v_call: TRBV19
cdr3_aa: CASRAGYDGYTF

j_call: TRBJ2-5
v_call: TRBV15
cdr3_aa: CATSDGGRGQGTQYF

j_call: TRBJ2-7
v_call: TRBV4-2
cdr3_aa: CASSQGGSYEQYF

j_call: TRBJ2-1
v_call: TRBV10-3
cdr3_aa: CAISGIPGLGLLTYNEQFF

j_call: TRBJ1-3
v_call: TRBV4-1
cdr3_aa: CASSQDQGAGNTIYF

j_call: TRBJ2-2
v_call: TRBV7-9
cdr3_aa: CASSPSRGTGELFF

j_call: TRBJ2-1
v_call: TRBV29-1
cdr3_aa: CSAVGGANNEQFF

j_call: TRBJ2-2
v_call: TRBV5-1
cdr3_aa: CASSSAGSGELFF

j_call: TRBJ2-5
v_call: TRBV10-2
cdr3_aa: CASREDFQTQYF

j_call: TRBJ2-7
v_call: TRBV7-9
cdr3_aa: CASSSNTGVYEQYF

j_call: TRBJ1-3
v_call: TRBV5-1
cdr3_aa: CASSLGQSSGNTIYF

j_call: TRBJ2-1
v_call: TRBV10-2
cdr3_aa: CASSKTSGRGNNEQFF

j_call: TRBJ1-1
v_call: TRBV10-2
cdr3_aa: CASSERQGSNTEAFF

j_call: TRBJ1-1
v_call: TRBV7-9
cdr3_aa: CASSLPGQYEAFF

j_call: TRBJ1-5
v_call: TRBV30
cdr3_aa: CAWSDREQPQHF

j_call: TRBJ2-5
v_call: TRBV4-1
cdr3_aa: CASSRLGAPDQYF

j_call: TRBJ1-2
v_call: TRBV9
cdr3_aa: CASSGDSWGYTF

j_call: TRBJ2-1
v_call: TRBV5-6
cdr3_aa: CASSLAVAGYNEQFF

j_call: TRBJ2-2
v_call: TRBV6-4
cdr3_aa: CASRDRYTGELFF

j_call: TRBJ2-7
v_call: TRBV6-1
cdr3_aa: CASSVRPSLDEQYF

j_call: TRBJ2-1
v_call: TRBV5-6
cdr3_aa: CASSLGGSSYNEQFF

j_call: TRBJ1-6
v_call: TRBV7-9
cdr3_aa: CASRLDGDSPLHF

j_call: TRBJ1-5
v_call: TRBV5-8
cdr3_aa: CASSARWGNQPQHF

j_call: TRBJ2-1
v_call: TRBV5-8
cdr3_aa: CASSHTSGSIHNEQFF

j_call: TRBJ2-4
v_call: TRBV11-2
cdr3_aa: CASSLGAGTRRGNIQYF

j_call: TRBJ1-6
v_call: TRBV27
cdr3_aa: CASGGQGFPFGSPLHF

j_call: TRBJ2-7
v_call: TRBV7-9
cdr3_aa: CASSLAIRGSYEQYF

j_call: TRBJ1-4
v_call: TRBV7-9
cdr3_aa: CASSLDVEQGGEKLFF

j_call: TRBJ2-3
v_call: TRBV9
cdr3_aa: CASSTGDSDTQYF

j_call: TRBJ2-1
v_call: TRBV27
cdr3_aa: CASRSGSGNEQFF

j_call: TRBJ2-7
v_call: TRBV5-1
cdr3_aa: CASRVTSGRTYEQYF

j_call: TRBJ2-7
v_call: TRBV25-1
cdr3_aa: CASSAWGDRRYEQYF